This T cell receptor beta chain was profiled in a study of shared clonotypes between healthy human individuals. Study-wide context: CD8 memory received one plate per donor, CD8 naive two, CD4 memory three and CD4 naive three. Whole-study findings and limits: Represented diversity, genetic and exposure-history alike, was limited by few donors. It was the non-shared clonotypes that had lower generation probabilities than clonotypes shared by all four donors.

The trim removed 3 bases at V and 7 bases at J, leaving 15 bases unmatched. This CDR3 is 17 amino acids long. Per germline, CDR1 LNHDA and CDR2 SQIVND (reference sequence). This clone was detected only once. The target antigen is unknown. The repertoire was sequenced with immunoSEQ multiplex PCR; TCRdb's copy has only in-frame clones and lacks some. Found here are about 1.5 million clones, roughly 97% of them singletons; the top ten hold approximately 1.2%. This TCR was sampled from a man younger than 40 in good health. This chain uses TRBV19 with TRBJ2-1, with 7 bases lining up with TRBD2. Sequenced sample: naive CD4+ T cells sorted from blood. Noted subset: CD45RA+ positively selected. CDR3 sequence (DNA): TGTGCCAGTAGTATGGGAATGGGGGAGGGAACGGGAAATGAGCAGTTCTTC. The encoded protein is CASSMGMGEGTGNEQFF.